This T cell receptor beta chain was found in a study of monozygotic twins with inflammatory bowel disease. Following a re-call of the 5' RACE reads, TCRdb has one entry per CDR3 protein and lacks DNA. In total, the table holds about 210,000 distinct CDR3 sequences. The CDR3 spans 14 residues. Germline V gene sequence: CDR1 MDHEN, CDR2 SYDVKM. The source material was blood. This TCR came from a human donor with ulcerative colitis or Crohn's disease, or a healthy co-twin of an affected twin (not recorded which). The genes are TRBV28 and TRBJ1-2; TCRdb returns TRBD1, unconfirmable since there is no DNA. CDR3 amino acids: CASSLGQGIYGYTF.